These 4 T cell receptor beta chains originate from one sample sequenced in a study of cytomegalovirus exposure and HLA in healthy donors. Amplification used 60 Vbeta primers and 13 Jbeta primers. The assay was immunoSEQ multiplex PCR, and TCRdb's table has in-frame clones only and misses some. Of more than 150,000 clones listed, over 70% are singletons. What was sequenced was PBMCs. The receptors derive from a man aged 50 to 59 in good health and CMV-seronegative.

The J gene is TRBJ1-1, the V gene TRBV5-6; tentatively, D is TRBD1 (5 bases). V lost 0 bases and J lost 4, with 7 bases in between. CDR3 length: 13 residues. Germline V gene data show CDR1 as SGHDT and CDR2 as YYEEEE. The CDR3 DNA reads TGTGCCAGCAGCTTGGGACAGCCCACTGAAGCTTTCTTT. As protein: CASSLGQPTEAFF.

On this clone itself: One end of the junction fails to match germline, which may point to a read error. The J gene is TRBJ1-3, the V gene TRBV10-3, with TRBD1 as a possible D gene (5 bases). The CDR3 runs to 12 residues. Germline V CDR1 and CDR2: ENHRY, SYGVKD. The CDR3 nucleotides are TGTGCCATCAGTGAGTCTTTGACAGCCGAAAATTTT. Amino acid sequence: CAISESLTAENF.

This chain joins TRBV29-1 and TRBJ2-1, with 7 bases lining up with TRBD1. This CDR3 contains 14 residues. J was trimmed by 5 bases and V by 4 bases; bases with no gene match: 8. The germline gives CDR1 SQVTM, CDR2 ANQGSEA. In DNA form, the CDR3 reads TGCAGCGTTGTCCCGAGGGGGCTGGACAATGAGCAGTTCTTC. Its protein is CSVVPRGLDNEQFF.

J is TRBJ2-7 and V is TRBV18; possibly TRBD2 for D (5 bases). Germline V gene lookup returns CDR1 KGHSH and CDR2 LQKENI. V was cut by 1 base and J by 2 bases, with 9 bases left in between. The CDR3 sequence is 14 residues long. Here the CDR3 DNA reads TGTGCCAGCTCACCACTAGCGTTCGCCTACGAGCAGTACTTC. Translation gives CASSPLAFAYEQYF.